This TCR beta chain is drawn from a study of T cells in Graves' hyperthyroidism and ophthalmopathy. General study findings and limits: Before onset, ophthalmopathy was predicted by the model a median 6.5 months earlier. Using 13 V-J features, a model discriminated ophthalmopathy from stable hyperthyroidism.

Diagnosis relied on clinical symptoms, serum thyroxine and TRAb, thyroid ultrasound and orbital computed tomography. The PBMCs studied were ones that came from 10 ml fresh peripheral blood. The CDR3 runs to 15 residues. V dropped 4 bases and J dropped 4 bases, with 15 bases sitting between them. CDR1 SGHNT and CDR2 YYREEE come from the germline V gene (reference sequence). Amplification of TCR beta CDR3 regions used RNA as the template. TCR CDR3 underwent first-round RT-PCR with the HTBI primer set. Each CDR3 protein gets one entry after TCRdb re-called the multiplex PCR reads with MiXCR. The data contain 300,000 to 400,000 distinct CDR3 sequences, around 13% of them singletons. With regard to this clonotype: The antigen is unknown.

This sequence originates from a woman aged 25 to 39 with Graves' hyperthyroidism. Source material: blood. The chain has TRBV5-4 and TRBJ2-1; either TRBD1 or TRBD2 may fit D (6 bases each). Here the CDR3 reads CASSQTGGLYNEQFF. The CDR3, as DNA: TGTGCCAGCAGCCAGACTGGGGGGCTATACAATGAGCAGTTCTTC.